The entry below describes one T cell receptor beta chain. Its antigen is still unknown. The sample originates from a study of blood T cells in healthy people across ages. Whole-study findings and limits: Percentage of naive T cells showed a strong correlation with TCR beta diversity. Unknown donor CMV status possibly confounded expanded clonotype changes. Researchers said unsorted PBMCs prevented a conclusive naive versus antigen-experienced comparison. Aged donors had fewer naive CD4+ cells and lower diversity than long-lived donors.

Using a J-beta primer mix together with a sample-barcoded 5' primer, a second PCR was run for about 6 to 12 cycles. TCRdb fed the 5' RACE reads into MiXCR, producing one record per CDR3 protein. Of 1.5 million to 1.8 million distinct CDR3 sequences listed, roughly 43% were seen once; the top ten hold roughly 3.7%. CDR1 SGHTA and CDR2 FQGTGA come from the germline V gene. The V end lost 4 bases, the J end lost 7 bases, and 20 bases lay between the germline ends. This CDR3 is built from 15 residues. The sample consisted of blood. This clonotype was obtained from a woman aged 18-30 years in good health. The rearrangement links TRBV7-3 to TRBJ2-7; D is unresolved. For the CDR3, the DNA is TGTGCCAGCAGCTCACAACTGGAGACCTACAATGAGCAGTACTTC. It specifies CASSSQLETYNEQYF.